This TCR beta chain came from a study of T-cell memory formation after mild COVID-19. The sample holds a few counts of this clonotype. Researchers used 5'RACE with constant-segment primers to make TCR alpha and TCR beta cDNA libraries that carry sample barcodes and UMIs. TCRdb independently ran MiXCR on the 5' RACE reads; one entry per CDR3 protein. The table shows about 290,000 distinct CDR3 sequences, with more than 15% occurring only once. This CDR3 spans 14 amino acids. Germline CDR1 reads DFQATT; CDR2 reads SNEGSKA (reference sequence). Deletions cut 0 bases from V and 3 bases from J, with 12 bases between.

The sequence came from a man aged 18 to 30 who had mild COVID-19 (a few samples of this study predate the infection). Cell type and time point are not known. The specimen was PBMCs or a T cell subset sorted from them (not recorded which). The chain links TRBV20-1 to TRBJ2-7; unclear D gene. CDR3 region: CSARDHGKFYEQYF. CDR3 DNA: TGCAGTGCTAGAGATCACGGCAAATTCTACGAGCAGTACTTC.